The entry below gives a single TCR beta chain sequence along with its context. Trimming took 2 bases from V and 3 from J, leaving 9 bases between them. The CDR3 spans 13 residues. Germline values: CDR1 SGHRS, CDR2 YFSETQ. This table comes from immunoSEQ multiplex PCR, and its TCRdb copy is limited to in-frame clones, with some not included. The sample has tens of thousands of clones, 88% seen once. This sample was taken from a study of OX40 agonist ivuxolimab in advanced cancers. The TCR was taken from an adult with an advanced solid tumor such as melanoma, head and neck, liver or kidney cancer. Source: CD4+ or CD8+ T cells sorted from blood, taken in a trial of the OX40 agonist ivuxolimab. The rearrangement links TRBV5-1 to TRBJ2-7; D is unresolved. CDR3 amino acids: CASSFQASYEQYF. CDR3 nucleotide sequence: TGCGCCAGCAGCTTTCAGGCGAGCTACGAGCAGTACTTC.